These 8 T cell receptor beta chains were all obtained from the same sample, sequenced in a study of identical twins. Via MiXCR, TCRdb re-called the 5' RACE reads, giving one row per CDR3 protein. The table includes around 1.7 million distinct CDR3 sequences, under 35% detected once. Sequences were obtained from cord blood. These receptors were taken from a newborn girl in good health.

There are a few counts of this clonotype. The rearrangement uses TRBV7-9 and TRBJ2-7; 8 bases line up with TRBD2. The CDR3 extends over 16 amino acids. Germline V CDR1 and CDR2: SEHNR, FQNEAQ (reference sequence). V shed 3 bases and J 2 bases; nucleotides not matched to a gene: 9. CDR3 DNA: TGTGCCAGCAGCTTCCTAGCGGGTTTCCCTGCCTACGAGCAGTACTTC. Residues: CASSFLAGFPAYEQYF. The full variable domain, its missing parts supplied by reference TRBV7-9 and TRBJ2-7, is DTGVSQNPRHKITKRGQNVTFRCDPISEHNRLYWYRQTLGQGPEFLTYFQNEAQLEKSRLLSDRFSAERPKGSFSTLEIQRTEQGDSAMYLCASSFLAGFPAYEQYFGPGTRLTVT.

There are many counts of this clonotype. The chain has TRBV11-2 and TRBJ2-7; tentative D call: TRBD2 (7 bases). V gave up 2 bases and J gave up 2 bases, with 10 bases separating them. The CDR3 spans 14 residues. Germline V gene lookup returns CDR1 SGHAT and CDR2 FQNNGV. CDR3 DNA sequence: TGTGCCAGCAGCTTAACGCGGGGGCCCTACGAGCAGTACTTC. Protein product: CASSLTRGPYEQYF.

This clonotype was counted a few times. The V call is TRBV29-1, the J call TRBJ2-7; D might be TRBD1 (5 bases). With 1 base removed from V and 1 base from J, the gap between germline ends came to 29 bases. The germline V gene encodes CDR1 SQVTM and CDR2 ANQGSEA. The CDR3 length is 20 residues. The CDR3: CSVEVPMARRPGASSYEQYF. As DNA, the CDR3 is TGCAGCGTTGAAGTCCCCATGGCCCGACGACCTGGGGCGTCTTCCTACGAGCAGTACTTC.

V is TRBV7-2 and J is TRBJ1-5, with D possibly TRBD1 on 6 matching bases. The CDR3 loop spans 13 amino acids. Trimming removed 5 bases at V and 6 bases at J, with 11 bases between. CDR1 and CDR2 from the germline V gene are SGHTA and FQGNSA. This chain's CDR3 is CASSVNRVQPQHF. As DNA, the CDR3 is TGTGCCAGCAGCGTAAACAGGGTTCAGCCCCAGCATTTT.

This clonotype was counted a few times. V gene TRBV20-1 combines with J gene TRBJ2-1; D remains ambiguous. The CDR3 totals 12 residues. The germline CDR1 and CDR2 sequences are DFQATT and SNEGSKA (reference sequence). CDR3 DNA: TGCCTGGTGTGGCGGAGCTACAATGAGCAGTTCTTC. It translates to CLVWRSYNEQFF.

This chain joins TRBV7-2 and TRBJ2-3; possibly TRBD2 for D (5 bases). The V gene's germline CDR1 is SGHTA and CDR2 FQGNSA. The ends were cut back, 2 bases at V and 2 bases at J, with 11 bases in the middle. This CDR3 contains 15 residues. The DNA for the CDR3 is TGTGCCAGCAGCTTACAGGACTCCACCACAGATACGCAGTATTTT. This translates into CASSLQDSTTDTQYF.

At least ten counts were recorded for this clonotype. V and J are TRBV13 and TRBJ2-7; 9 bases fit TRBD2. V lost 6 bases to trimming and J lost 3 bases; unmatched junction nucleotides: 6. The V gene's germline CDR1 is PRHDT and CDR2 FYEKMQ (reference sequence). The length of the CDR3 is 14 residues. The CDR3 reads CASRRNSGSYEQYF. The CDR3 bases are TGTGCCAGCAGGCGCAATAGCGGGAGCTACGAGCAGTACTTC.

In this sample, this clonotype turned up many times. This chain joins TRBV4-1 and TRBJ1-2, with 8 positions matching TRBD1. Germline CDR1 and CDR2: MGHRA and YSYEKL. The CDR3 totals 15 residues. The V gene end was trimmed by 2 bases and the J gene end by 3 bases; junction bases not matched to a gene: 5. This CDR3 is CASSQTIQGDYGYTF. The CDR3 bases are TGCGCCAGCAGCCAAACTATACAGGGGGACTATGGCTACACCTTC.